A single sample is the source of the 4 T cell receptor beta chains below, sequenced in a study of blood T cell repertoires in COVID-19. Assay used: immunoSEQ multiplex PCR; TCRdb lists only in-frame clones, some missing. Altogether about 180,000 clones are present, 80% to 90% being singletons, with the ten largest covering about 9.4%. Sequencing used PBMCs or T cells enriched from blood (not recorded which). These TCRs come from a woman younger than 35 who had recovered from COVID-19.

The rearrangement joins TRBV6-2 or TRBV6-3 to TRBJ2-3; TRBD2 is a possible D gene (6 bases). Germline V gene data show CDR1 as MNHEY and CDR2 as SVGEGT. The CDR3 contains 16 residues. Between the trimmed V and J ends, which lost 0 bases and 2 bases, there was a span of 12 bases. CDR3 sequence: CASSYSLAALTDTQYF. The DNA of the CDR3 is TGTGCCAGCAGTTACTCGTTAGCGGCACTCACAGATACGCAGTATTTT.

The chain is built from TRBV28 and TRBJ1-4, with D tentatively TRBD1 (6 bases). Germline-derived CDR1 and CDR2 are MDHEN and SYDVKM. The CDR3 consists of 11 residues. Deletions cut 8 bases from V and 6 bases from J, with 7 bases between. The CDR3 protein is CASGGDEKLFF. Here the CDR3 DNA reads TGTGCCAGCGGGGGCGATGAAAAACTGTTTTTT.

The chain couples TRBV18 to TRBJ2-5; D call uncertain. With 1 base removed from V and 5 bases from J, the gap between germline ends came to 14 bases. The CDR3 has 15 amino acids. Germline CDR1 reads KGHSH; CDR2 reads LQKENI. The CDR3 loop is CASSPRGLSQETQYF. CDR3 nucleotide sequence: TGTGCCAGCTCACCACGCGGCCTCTCTCAGGAGACCCAGTACTTC.

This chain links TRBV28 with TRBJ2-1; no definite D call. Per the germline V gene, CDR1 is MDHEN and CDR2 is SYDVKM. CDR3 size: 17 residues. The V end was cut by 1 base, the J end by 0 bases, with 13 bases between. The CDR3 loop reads CASSLFVSGFSYNEQFF. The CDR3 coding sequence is TGTGCCAGCAGTTTATTTGTTTCGGGTTTCTCCTACAATGAGCAGTTCTTC.